Listed below are T cell receptor beta chains from one sample, sequenced in a study of T cell responses to AZD1222 COVID-19 vaccine. TCRdb keeps only in-frame clones here, not all; method: immunoSEQ multiplex PCR. The top ten hold 4.9% of the sample, which has roughly 60,000 clones, about 87% seen once. The sample consisted of peripheral blood, taken on day 0 of AZD1222 vaccination. Receptors were obtained from an adult in good health. Each CDR3 is given with its conserved first and last residue. Fields, in order: clone size, V gene, D gene, J gene, CDR3 length, CDR3 DNA, CDR3 protein. A D gene is named only where the DNA matches it firmly. A clone size is listed for some rows: how often the clone was seen (once, few, many), or a class if it is expanded.

clone_size: .
v_call: TRBV7-9
d_call: .
j_call: TRBJ1-4
cdr3_length: 15
cdr3_nt: TGTGCCAGCAGCCGAGGCGGCGGAGCTAATGAAAAACTGTTTTTT
cdr3_aa: CASSRGGGANEKLFF

clone_size: .
v_call: TRBV2
d_call: .
j_call: TRBJ1-1
cdr3_length: 12
cdr3_nt: TGTGCCAGCAGTGAAATAGCCCCTGAAGCTTTCTTT
cdr3_aa: CASSEIAPEAFF

clone_size: .
v_call: TRBV6-1
d_call: .
j_call: TRBJ1-4
cdr3_length: 15
cdr3_nt: TGTGCCAGCAGTGAAGTGGGGGCGACTAATGAAAAACTGTTTTTT
cdr3_aa: CASSEVGATNEKLFF

clone_size: once
v_call: TRBV15
d_call: TRBD1
j_call: TRBJ2-6
cdr3_length: 17
cdr3_nt: TGTGCCACCAGCAGAGGGTTCACAGGGGCTGGGGCCAACGTCCTGACTTTC
cdr3_aa: CATSRGFTGAGANVLTF

clone_size: few
v_call: TRBV4-1
d_call: .
j_call: TRBJ2-7
cdr3_length: 13
cdr3_nt: TGCGCCAGCAGCCCCCAAGAGGGTTACGAGCAGTACTTC
cdr3_aa: CASSPQEGYEQYF

clone_size: few
v_call: TRBV2
d_call: .
j_call: TRBJ2-3
cdr3_length: 12
cdr3_nt: TGTGCCAGCAGTGCTAGCACAGATACGCAGTATTTT
cdr3_aa: CASSASTDTQYF

clone_size: .
v_call: TRBV19
d_call: TRBD1
j_call: TRBJ1-2
cdr3_length: 15
cdr3_nt: TGTGCCAGTAGTACTAACAGGGGCGGTAACTATGGCTACACCTTC
cdr3_aa: CASSTNRGGNYGYTF

clone_size: .
v_call: TRBV24-1
d_call: .
j_call: TRBJ2-1
cdr3_length: 13
cdr3_nt: TGTGCCACCAGTGACACCCCCTACGATGAGCAGTTCTTC
cdr3_aa: CATSDTPYDEQFF

clone_size: .
v_call: TRBV4-1
d_call: TRBD1
j_call: TRBJ1-5
cdr3_length: 16
cdr3_nt: TGCGCCAGCAGCCAAGGGGGACAGGGCAAAAATCAGCCCCAGCATTTT
cdr3_aa: CASSQGGQGKNQPQHF

clone_size: .
v_call: TRBV6-5
d_call: .
j_call: TRBJ1-4
cdr3_length: 15
cdr3_nt: TGTGCCAGCAGTTACTCCGCAGGGACTAATGAAAAACTGTTTTTT
cdr3_aa: CASSYSAGTNEKLFF

clone_size: .
v_call: TRBV15
d_call: TRBD2
j_call: TRBJ2-3
cdr3_length: 14
cdr3_nt: TGTGCCACCAGCAGGCGGGGGGGCACAGATACGCAGTATTTT
cdr3_aa: CATSRRGGTDTQYF

clone_size: .
v_call: TRBV5-5
d_call: TRBD1
j_call: TRBJ1-2
cdr3_length: 17
cdr3_nt: TGTGCCAGCAGCTTGGGGAACCAGGGGGCGCGTGGGTATGGCTACACCTTC
cdr3_aa: CASSLGNQGARGYGYTF

clone_size: .
v_call: TRBV29-1
d_call: .
j_call: TRBJ1-3
cdr3_length: 11
cdr3_nt: TGCAGCGTGGCTTATGGAAACACCATATATTTT
cdr3_aa: CSVAYGNTIYF

clone_size: .
v_call: TRBV29-1
d_call: .
j_call: TRBJ2-3
cdr3_length: 12
cdr3_nt: TGCAGCGGTCAACCCCAGGGAGATACGCAGTATTTT
cdr3_aa: CSGQPQGDTQYF

clone_size: .
v_call: TRBV5-4
d_call: .
j_call: TRBJ2-3
cdr3_length: 14
cdr3_nt: TGTGCCAGCAGCTGGTCCGTCCCAGCAGATACGCAGTATTTT
cdr3_aa: CASSWSVPADTQYF